One T cell receptor (beta chain) is described in this entry. This clonotype turned up a few times. What antigen it recognizes has not been identified. No much larger clonotype is one base removed from it; base qualities were not supplied. This sample was sequenced with an Illumina NovaSeq 6000. TCRalpha and TCRbeta cDNA libraries were built by 5'RACE with constant-segment primers, adding sample barcodes and unique molecular identifiers. Trizol reagent was used to extract RNA from every sample. The libraries were amplified in two PCR steps, and the second step added a second sample barcode and Illumina TruSeq adapters. Libraries were sequenced on an Illumina NovaSeq with 2 x 150 bp paired-end reads. The study's own analysis went as follows. With migec v1.2.7, reads were demultiplexed and then collapsed into UMI-guided consensus sequences. Using mixcr v2.1.11, UMI consensuses were aligned to TRA and TRB V and J templates and then assembled into clonotypes. Expanded or contracted clonotypes were those called significant by both edgeR and NoisET, with noise models trained on biological replicates. For edgeR calls, a false discovery rate-adjusted p below 0.01 and a log2 fold-change threshold of 1 were applied. As an exploratory analysis of dynamics, PCA with hierarchical clustering was applied to max-normalized trajectories of the 1000 most abundant clonotypes. The CD4 or CD8 phenotype of responding clones was assigned using the separately sequenced CD4+ and CD8+ repertoires. TCRdb cleaned the public reads at Q25 with fastp, built clones with MiXCR and kept in-frame beta chains. Identical CDR3 proteins give one entry, which carries the most common genes and DNA. The V and J calls reflect TCRdb's pipeline rather than the authors' work. The sample table shows fewer than 250,000 distinct CDR3 sequences, and 27% are seen once. The ten largest clones take up 11% of the sample.

The entry originates in a study of T-cell memory formation after mild COVID-19 (dated by TCRdb to the early 2020s). Background on the whole study: TCR sequence clusters from the two donors were largely donor specific. The cohort comprised two young, previously healthy adult volunteers, one female and one male. In two donors, T-cell clones that expanded and contracted after mild COVID-19 were tracked by sequencing TCRalpha and TCRbeta repertoires over time. What the work shows at the level of the full study, not this receptor alone: Clones that contracted from day 15 to 85 showed balanced CD4/CD8 phenotypes, whereas a second wave of clones that expanded from day 15 to 37 leaned towards CD4+. The detection of some responding clones in pre-infection memory suggests that pre-existing cross-reactive memory T cells joined the SARS-CoV-2 response. SARS-CoV-2 specificity of the second-wave clones peaking on day 37 was not confirmed. Contracting CD4+ clones appeared mostly in the CM and EM memory subsets, whereas CD8+ clones were enriched in EMRA. Only a couple of mild cases were covered by the study, and larger cohorts that include severe cases with pre-infection samples were considered necessary.

Its CDR3 holds 13 amino acids, cysteine through phenylalanine. The sequence is cut down to CDR3 DNA, 39 bases in frame from base 1. The germline V gene gives CDR1 as SGDLS and CDR2 as YYNGEE. V loses 1 base of germline sequence and J loses 8 bases, and the interval between the two ends is 9 bases. Ficoll-Paque density gradient centrifugation was used to isolate PBMCs. Sequencing was performed on PBMCs or a T cell subset sorted from them (not recorded which). The origin of this receptor is an adult woman who had mild COVID-19 (a few samples of this study predate the infection). The sample titles of this study are shuffled in the database, so cell type and time point are left out; the donor was told from shared clones. The rearranged chain carries TRBV9 and TRBJ1-4, with the D gene not confidently named. The CDR3 loop reads CASSVRPGEKLFF. The bases read TGTGCCAGCAGCGTAAGACCGGGGGAAAAACTGTTTTTT.